The text below deals with one T cell receptor beta chain. Its antigen is as yet unknown. Only healthy Caucasians were included as donors. MiXCR was run by TCRdb on the 5' RACE reads, yielding one entry per CDR3 protein. Of roughly 1.6 million distinct CDR3 sequences in the sample, around 33% were seen once. This sample is drawn from a study of identical twins. Broader study findings: For cord blood, abundant beta clonotypes had fewer insertions, unlike memory repertoires, which showed none. Twins' excess sharing was less marked for out-of-frame beta sequences.

Looked up from germline, CDR1 is SNHLY and CDR2 is FYNNEI. There are 11 residues in the CDR3. With 11 bases removed from V and 9 bases from J, the gap between germline ends came to 14 bases. The sequencing sample was made of cord blood. The chain uses TRBV2 and TRBJ2-1; D may be TRBD2 (5 bases). The sequence was obtained from a newborn girl in good health. The CDR3 protein is CAGQEGVEQFF. The DNA of the CDR3 is TGTGCCGGCCAAGAGGGAGTTGAGCAGTTCTTC.